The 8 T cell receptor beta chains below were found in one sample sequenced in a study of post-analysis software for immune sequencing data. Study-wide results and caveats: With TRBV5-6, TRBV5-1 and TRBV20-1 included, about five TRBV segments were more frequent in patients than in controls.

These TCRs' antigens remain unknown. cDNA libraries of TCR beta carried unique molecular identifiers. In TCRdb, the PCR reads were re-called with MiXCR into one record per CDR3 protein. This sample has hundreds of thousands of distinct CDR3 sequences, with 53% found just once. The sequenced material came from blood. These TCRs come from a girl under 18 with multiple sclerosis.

CDR3 residues: CASSYLADDRDYEQYF. The CDR3 DNA reads TGTGCCAGCAGTTATTTGGCGGATGACAGGGACTACGAGCAGTACTTC. The gene calls are TRBV6-5 and TRBJ2-7; 7 bases agree with TRBD1. Per the germline V gene, CDR1 is MNHEY and CDR2 is SVGAGI. The trim removed 3 bases at V and 3 bases at J, leaving 11 bases unmatched. There are 16 residues in the CDR3.

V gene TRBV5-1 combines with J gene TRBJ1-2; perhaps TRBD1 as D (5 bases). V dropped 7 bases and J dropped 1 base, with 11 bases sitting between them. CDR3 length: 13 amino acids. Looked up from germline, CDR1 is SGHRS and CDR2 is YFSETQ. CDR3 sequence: CASRVGDNYGYTF. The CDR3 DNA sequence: TGCGCCAGCCGAGTGGGGGATAACTATGGCTACACCTTC.

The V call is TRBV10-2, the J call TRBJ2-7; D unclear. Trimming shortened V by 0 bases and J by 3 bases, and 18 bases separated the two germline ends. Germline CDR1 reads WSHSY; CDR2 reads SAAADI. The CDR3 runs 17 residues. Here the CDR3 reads CASSESLSLGPRYEQYF. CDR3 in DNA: TGCGCCAGCAGTGAGTCGCTTAGCTTGGGTCCACGCTACGAGCAGTACTTC.

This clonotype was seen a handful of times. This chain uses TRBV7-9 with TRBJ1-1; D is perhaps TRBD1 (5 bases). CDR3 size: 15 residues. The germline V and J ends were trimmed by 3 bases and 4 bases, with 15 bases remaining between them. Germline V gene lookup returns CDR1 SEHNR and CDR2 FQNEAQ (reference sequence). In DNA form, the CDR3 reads TGTGCCAGCAGCTTTGACGGGACCGTACGCACTGAAGCTTTCTTT. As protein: CASSFDGTVRTEAFF.

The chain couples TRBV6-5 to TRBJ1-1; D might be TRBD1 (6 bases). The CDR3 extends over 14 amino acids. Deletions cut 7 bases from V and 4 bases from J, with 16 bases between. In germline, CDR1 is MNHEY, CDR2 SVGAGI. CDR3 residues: CASNARGRGTEAFF. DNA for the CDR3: TGTGCCAGCAATGCCCGGGGGCGCGGCACTGAAGCTTTCTTT.

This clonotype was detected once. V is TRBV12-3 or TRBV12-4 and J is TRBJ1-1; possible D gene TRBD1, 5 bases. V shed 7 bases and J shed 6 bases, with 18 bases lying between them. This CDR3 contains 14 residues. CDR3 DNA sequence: TGTGCCAGCACCCGAACCGGGACCCTTCCTGAAGCTTTCTTT. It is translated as CASTRTGTLPEAFF.

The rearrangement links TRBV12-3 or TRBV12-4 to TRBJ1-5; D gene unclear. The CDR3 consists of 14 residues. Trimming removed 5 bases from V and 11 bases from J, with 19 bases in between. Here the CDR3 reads CASSPDPPNRAQHF. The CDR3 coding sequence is TGTGCCAGCAGTCCTGACCCCCCGAATAGGGCCCAGCATTTT.

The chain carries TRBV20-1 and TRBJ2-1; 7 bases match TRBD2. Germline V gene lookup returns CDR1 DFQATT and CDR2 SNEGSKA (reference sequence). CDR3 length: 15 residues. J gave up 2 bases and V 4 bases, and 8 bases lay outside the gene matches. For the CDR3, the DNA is TGCAGTGCTAAAATGGGTGGGGGGGCCTACAATGAGCAGTTCTTC. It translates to CSAKMGGGAYNEQFF.